This TCR beta chain was recorded in a study of T cell responses to AZD1222 COVID-19 vaccine. The CDR3 has 12 residues. Trimming shortened V by 7 bases and J by 2 bases, and 8 bases separated the two germline ends. The germline V gene encodes CDR1 WSHSY and CDR2 SAAADI. Clones were sequenced by immunoSEQ multiplex PCR, and TCRdb holds only the in-frame ones, with some missing. The sample shows tens of thousands of clones, around 90% of them seen only once. The gene calls are TRBV10-2 and TRBJ1-1, with a possible D match to TRBD1 (5 bases). The clonotype originates from an adult in good health. The sequenced sample was peripheral blood, obtained on day 0 of AZD1222 vaccination. The CDR3: CASTGYNTEAFF. DNA for the CDR3: TGCGCCAGCACAGGGTACAACACTGAAGCTTTCTTT.